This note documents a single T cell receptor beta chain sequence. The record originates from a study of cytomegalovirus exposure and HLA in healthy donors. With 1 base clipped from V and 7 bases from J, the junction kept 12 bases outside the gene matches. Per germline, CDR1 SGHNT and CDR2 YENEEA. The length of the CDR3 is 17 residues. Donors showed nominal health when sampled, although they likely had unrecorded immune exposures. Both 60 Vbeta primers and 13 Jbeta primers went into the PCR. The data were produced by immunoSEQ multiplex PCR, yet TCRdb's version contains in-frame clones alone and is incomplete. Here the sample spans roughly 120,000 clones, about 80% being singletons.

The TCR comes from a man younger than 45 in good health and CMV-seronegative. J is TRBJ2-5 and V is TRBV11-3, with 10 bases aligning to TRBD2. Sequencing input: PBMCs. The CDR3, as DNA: TGTGCCAGCAGCTTAGCCCTAACTAGCGGGGCTGTGGGGACCCAGTACTTC. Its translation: CASSLALTSGAVGTQYF.